This TCR beta chain was identified in a study of shared clonotypes between healthy human individuals. CD45RO-negative, CCR7-positively selected cells formed the naive CD8 fraction, excluding terminally differentiated effector memory CD45RA+ cells. J lost 7 bases, V lost 6 bases, and 8 bases had no gene match. Germline loops: CDR1 MNHEY, CDR2 SMNVEV (reference sequence). The CDR3 covers 14 residues. TCRdb keeps only in-frame clones here, not all; method: immunoSEQ multiplex PCR. The data contain fewer than 1 million clones, just over 95% of them singletons. The sequence came from a young man in good health. Sequenced input: naive CD8+ T cells sorted from blood. The chain is built from TRBV27 and TRBJ2-7; TRBD2 matches 11 bases. This chain's CDR3 is CASRVLAGEREQYF. DNA for the CDR3: TGTGCCAGCAGGGTACTAGCGGGAGAGCGGGAGCAGTACTTC.